The T cell receptor (beta chain) described here comes from a study of T cell responses to AZD1222 COVID-19 vaccine (dated by TCRdb to the early 2020s). Regarding the complete study: AZD1222 recipients with second doses at about 4 weeks or about 12 weeks were pooled, because spike-specific TCR depth and breadth did not differ between schedules. A total of about 240 trial participants underwent TCR sequencing, of whom about 200 received two doses of AZD1222 and roughly 25 received two doses of the MenACWY control vaccine. Trial participants were enrolled by age into 18-55, 56-69 and 70-plus year subgroups, with about 150, 28 and 57 TCR-sequenced participants respectively.

This sample's time point label indicates: baseline before first vaccination. Vaccinee samples were obtained from the UK trials COV001 and COV002, which included a single-blind randomized controlled phase 2/3 trial of AZD1222 (ChAdOx1 nCoV-19) in healthy adults. For TCRbeta chain sequencing, PBMC samples from trial participants were taken at day 0 and at day 28 after the second dose. The junction shows trimming of 2 bases on V and 12 bases on J, plus 14 bases between the germline ends. Counted from cysteine to phenylalanine, this CDR3 has 13 amino acids. Only CDR3 DNA remains: 39 bases, in frame from the first base. CDR1 and CDR2 were assigned from the germline V gene as MNHEY and SVGAGI. What the work shows at the level of the full study, not this receptor alone: Conclusions about previously exposed vaccinees were limited because only six AZD1222 recipients were SARS-CoV-2 seropositive at baseline. In the small 56-69-year group, the increase in depth fell short of significance, most likely because of low power. Nearly half of unique spike-specific TCRs reportedly recognized epitopes outside regions mutated in the B.1.351 and B.1.1.7 variants. No day 14 peak-response samples were available, so repertoires were characterized only after the peak T cell response. Spike-specific TCR breadth and depth rose significantly after two AZD1222 doses compared with day 0 and with MenACWY recipients. Most participants were white British and females outnumbered males, and the authors suggested that clonal diversity may have been underestimated. CD4 TCRs associated with the vaccine covered the entire spike protein, and the dominant responses were in regions 160-218 and 743-854.

The CDR3 regions of human TCRbeta chains were analyzed by immunosequencing. As for the original processing: Repertoire TCRs were matched against a reference library of SARS-CoV-2-specific TCRs generated with the MIRA antigen-specificity platform. Breadth was defined as the fraction of unique TCRs that were SARS-CoV-2-associated. Depth was defined as the fraction of total T cells that were SARS-CoV-2-associated. Using the MIRA data, each spike-specific TCR was mapped to the spike region that the TCR reacts to and placed in a CD4 or CD8 class. Log10-transformed breadth and depth values were compared by one-way ANOVA with Sidak's multiple comparisons tests. As stored in TCRdb, this immuneACCESS dataset retains in-frame rearrangements with V and J assigned. A fraction of the clones does not appear; measured against another copy, unresolved V genes explain less than half of the discrepancy, and the remainder lacks a known reason. The D gene and trimming were derived from the DNA, and the V and J assignments and clone size from that table. The sample data list about 110,000 clones, and around 89% of these were observed just once. 4.5% to 6% of the sample belongs to the ten largest clones.

This clone showed up just a few times. The antigen it recognizes is unknown. No much larger clonotype is one base removed from it; base qualities were not supplied. Rearrangement joined TRBV6-5 to TRBJ2-1, and TRBD1 may be the D gene, going by 6 matching bases. This TCR came from an adult in good health. This material consisted of peripheral blood, taken on day 0 of AZD1222 vaccination. CDR3 sequence: CASSYTPGQMQFF. DNA sequence: TGTGCCAGCAGTTACACCCCGGGACAAATGCAGTTCTTC.